The rows below give T cell receptor beta chains drawn from one sample of a study. One entry per CDR3 protein, called by TCRdb with MiXCR from the 5' RACE reads. The sample includes about 62,000 distinct CDR3 sequences, approximately 29% seen only once; the top ten take about 2.5%. Sequenced input: tumor-infiltrating naive CD4+ T cells sorted from the breast tumor. These TCRs come from a female donor with breast cancer. Both conserved end residues are part of each CDR3. The D gene is left open where the match is weak. Clone size is stated in some rows and not others, as once, few, many or a class when expanded.

CDR3aa,CDR3nt,abundance,j_gene,v_gene,d_gene
CASSLVAGPQTEAFF,TGTGCCAGCAGCTTAGTTGCAGGGCCGCAAACTGAAGCTTTCTTT,many,TRBJ1-1,TRBV7-9,-
CASSPGTASHSPLHF,TGTGCCAGCAGCCCAGGGACAGCGTCCCACTCACCCCTCCACTTT,many,TRBJ1-6,TRBV7-9,TRBD1
CASSYSQGSETQYF,TGTGCCAGCAGTTACTCACAGGGTTCCGAGACCCAGTATTTC,-,TRBJ2-5,TRBV6-5,-
CASSLGTGTGNTIYF,TGTGCCAGCAGCTTAGGGACAGGGACCGGAAACACCATATATTTT,few,TRBJ1-3,TRBV7-3,TRBD1
CASSEAHRTGWMYF,TGTGCCAGCAGTGAAGCCCATAGGACAGGATGGATGTATTTT,few,TRBJ2-3,TRBV2,TRBD1
CASSNRDRGQETQYF,TGCGCCAGCAGCAACCGGGACAGGGGCCAAGAGACCCAGTACTTC,many,TRBJ2-5,TRBV5-1,TRBD1
CASSVGAGGLFTDTQYF,TGTGCCAGCAGCGTCGGAGCGGGAGGTCTTTTCACAGATACGCAGTATTTT,many,TRBJ2-3,TRBV9,TRBD2
CASSPGWGNGEQYF,TGCGCCAGCAGCCCGGGCTGGGGGAATGGCGAGCAGTACTTC,-,TRBJ2-7,TRBV5-1,-
CASSYKRGTGELFF,TGTGCCAGCAGTTACAAGCGGGGCACCGGGGAGCTGTTTTTT,few,TRBJ2-2,TRBV6-2/TRBV6-3,TRBD2
CASSLGRTGGTGELFF,TGTGCCAGCAGCTTAGGTCGGACAGGTGGGACCGGGGAGCTGTTTTTT,-,TRBJ2-2,TRBV7-2,TRBD1
CATSHRSGLFTDTQYF,TGTGCCACCAGCCACCGGTCAGGGTTGTTCACAGATACGCAGTATTTT,-,TRBJ2-3,TRBV15,-
CARKTFYTGELFF,TGTGCCCGGAAGACATTTTACACCGGGGAGCTGTTTTTT,-,TRBJ2-2,TRBV7-3,-
CASSLNSGDEQYF,TGTGCCAGCAGCTTAAATAGCGGGGACGAGCAGTACTTC,few,TRBJ2-7,TRBV7-3,TRBD2
CASSPSRVGGELFF,TGCGCCAGCAGCCCCTCCCGGGTCGGCGGGGAGCTGTTTTTT,few,TRBJ2-2,TRBV5-1,-
CASSLRTSGTYQETQYF,TGTGCCAGCAGCTTAAGGACTAGCGGGACGTACCAAGAGACCCAGTACTTC,few,TRBJ2-5,TRBV7-6,TRBD2
CASSPTTTTSGREQYF,TGTGCCAGCAGCCCAACAACAACAACTAGCGGAAGGGAGCAGTACTTC,few,TRBJ2-7,TRBV7-2,TRBD2
CASSPEVNQPQHF,TGTGCCAGCTCACCGGAGGTCAATCAGCCCCAGCATTTT,once,TRBJ1-5,TRBV18,-
CASSEHVSTSTDTQYF,TGTGCCAGCAGCGAGCACGTGAGCACTAGCACAGATACGCAGTATTTT,-,TRBJ2-3,TRBV7-3,-
CASSLFQSSPLHF,TGCGCCAGCAGCTTGTTCCAGAGTTCACCCCTCCACTTT,few,TRBJ1-6,TRBV5-1,-
CATTPLRDKQETQYF,TGTGCCACAACCCCTCTCCGGGACAAACAAGAGACCCAGTACTTC,-,TRBJ2-5,TRBV25-1,-
CASRQGGTDTQYF,TGTGCCAGCAGACAGGGAGGTACAGATACGCAGTATTTT,-,TRBJ2-3,TRBV6-1,-
CAWSEQRAGEQFF,TGTGCCTGGAGTGAACAGAGGGCCGGTGAGCAGTTCTTC,few,TRBJ2-1,TRBV30,-
CSARGGETQYF,TGCAGTGCTAGGGGGGGAGAGACCCAGTACTTC,few,TRBJ2-5,TRBV20-1,-
CASSLNGLNTDTQYF,TGCGCCAGCAGCTTGAATGGATTAAACACAGATACGCAGTATTTT,-,TRBJ2-3,TRBV5-1,-
CSAPQTGVYGGYTF,TGCAGTGCTCCTCAGACAGGGGTTTACGGGGGCTACACCTTC,-,TRBJ1-2,TRBV20-1,TRBD1
CASSPRLAANNEQFF,TGTGCCAGCAGCCCTCGACTAGCGGCGAACAATGAGCAGTTCTTC,few,TRBJ2-1,TRBV7-2,TRBD2
CSARPHGRETQYF,TGCAGTGCCCGGCCTCATGGGCGGGAGACCCAGTACTTC,-,TRBJ2-5,TRBV20-1,-
CASRIAGVRDTQYF,TGCGCCAGCAGGATAGCGGGAGTTCGAGATACGCAGTATTTT,-,TRBJ2-3,TRBV5-1,TRBD2
CASSPPGLAGEETQYF,TGTGCCAGCTCACCACCGGGACTAGCGGGAGAAGAGACCCAGTACTTC,-,TRBJ2-5,TRBV18,TRBD2
CAGRKRSLDEQYF,TGTGCCGGCAGAAAAAGGAGCTTAGACGAGCAGTACTTC,-,TRBJ2-7,TRBV6-2/TRBV6-3,-
CSARDTRAGNTIYF,TGCAGTGCTAGAGATACGCGGGCTGGAAACACCATATATTTT,few,TRBJ1-3,TRBV20-1,-
CASKVVTDTQYF,TGTGCCAGCAAGGTAGTAACAGATACGCAGTATTTT,few,TRBJ2-3,TRBV2,-
CASSSPGQDPYVGNTGELFF,TGTGCCAGCAGCTCTCCGGGACAAGATCCTTATGTCGGGAACACCGGGGAGCTGTTTTTT,-,TRBJ2-2,TRBV11-1,-
CASSGTGNYEQYF,TGCGCCAGCAGCGGGACCGGGAACTACGAGCAGTACTTC,-,TRBJ2-7,TRBV5-1,-
CAWNDREGYGYTF,TGTGCCTGGAATGACAGGGAGGGGTATGGCTACACCTTC,many,TRBJ1-2,TRBV30,TRBD1
CASSRGQGGPYF,TGTGCCAGCAGCCGAGGACAGGGGGGCCCGTACTTC,-,TRBJ2-7,TRBV12-3/TRBV12-4,TRBD1
CASSLTGGRGNEQFF,TGTGCCAGCAGTTTGACGGGGGGACGAGGCAATGAGCAGTTCTTC,few,TRBJ2-1,TRBV12-3/TRBV12-4,TRBD2
CASSLEGQPYYGHTF,TGCGCCAGCAGCTTGGAGGGACAGCCTTACTATGGCCACACCTTC,once,TRBJ1-2,TRBV5-1,TRBD1
CAIKMADADTQYF,TGTGCCATCAAAATGGCTGATGCAGATACGCAGTATTTT,many,TRBJ2-3,TRBV10-3,-
CSARAGLAGGNEQYF,TGCAGTGCTAGAGCCGGGCTAGCGGGAGGTAACGAGCAGTACTTC,-,TRBJ2-7,TRBV20-1,TRBD2
CASTSRDAHYGYTF,TGTGCCAGCACCTCCCGGGACGCCCACTATGGCTACACCTTC,few,TRBJ1-2,TRBV6-5,-
CASSPPPASGSGSNEQFF,TGTGCCAGCAGCCCACCCCCGGCTAGCGGGTCAGGGAGCAATGAGCAGTTCTTC,-,TRBJ2-1,TRBV3-1,TRBD2
CASSFYTEAFF,TGTGCCAGCAGTTTTTACACTGAAGCTTTCTTT,many,TRBJ1-1,TRBV12-3/TRBV12-4,-
CSARVLAGDLTEQFF,TGCAGTGCTAGAGTACTAGCGGGAGACCTTACTGAGCAGTTCTTC,-,TRBJ2-1,TRBV20-1,TRBD2
CAISESKGGLGNQPQHF,TGTGCCATCAGTGAGTCGAAAGGGGGGCTAGGCAATCAGCCCCAGCATTTT,many,TRBJ1-5,TRBV10-3,-
CSAREVGSQNSPLHF,TGCAGTGCTAGAGAAGTGGGGAGTCAGAATTCACCCCTCCACTTT,-,TRBJ1-6,TRBV20-1,-
CASSQGLAAIKNIQYF,TGCGCCAGCAGCCAAGGGCTAGCAGCTATTAAAAACATTCAGTACTTC,-,TRBJ2-4,TRBV4-1,-
CASGWRTPDSGGYNEQFF,TGTGCTAGTGGTTGGCGAACCCCGGATAGCGGGGGGTACAATGAGCAGTTCTTC,few,TRBJ2-1,TRBV12-5,TRBD2
CASSLYGSSTGDGYTF,TGTGCCAGCAGCTTATATGGCAGTTCCACGGGGGATGGCTACACCTTC,-,TRBJ1-2,TRBV7-2,-
CSVESGTGTQHF,TGCAGCGTTGAGAGTGGGACTGGGACCCAGCATTTT,-,TRBJ1-5,TRBV29-1,-
CSVSRGPYRNEQFF,TGCAGCGTGTCGAGGGGGCCCTATAGAAATGAGCAGTTCTTC,few,TRBJ2-1,TRBV29-1,TRBD1
CSVGDSTDTQYF,TGCAGCGTGGGAGACAGCACAGATACGCAGTATTTT,many,TRBJ2-3,TRBV29-1,-
CASSRSGGGGGDEQFF,TGCGCCAGCAGCCGATCTGGAGGGGGGGGCGGCGATGAGCAGTTCTTC,-,TRBJ2-1,TRBV5-1,-
CASSSGESAYNEQFF,TGTGCCAGCAGCTCAGGGGAATCCGCCTACAATGAGCAGTTCTTC,many,TRBJ2-1,TRBV7-9,-
CASRSEPLAGGETQYF,TGTGCCAGCAGAAGCGAACCACTAGCGGGAGGGGAGACCCAGTACTTC,few,TRBJ2-5,TRBV6-1,TRBD2
CSVGTNTGELFF,TGCAGCGTTGGGACTAACACCGGGGAGCTGTTTTTT,-,TRBJ2-2,TRBV29-1,-